The clone carrying this T cell receptor beta chain was counted ten times or more. Its antigen is still unknown. This sample is part of a study of spatial heterogeneity in lung cancer. Study-wide results and caveats: The study estimated about 7.2% alpha and more than 11% beta chain coverage of tumor T cells. Tumor mutation counts were tracked by expanded intratumoral alpha and beta TCR counts.

Time point: sample taken at primary tumor resection. The library protocol tagged each TCR cDNA with a unique molecular identifier. TCRdb re-analysed the 5' RACE reads in MiXCR, keeping a single row per CDR3 protein. The data contain around 10,000 distinct CDR3 sequences, approximately 15% of them seen just once; the ten biggest clones take up 13% to 15%. Between the trimmed V and J ends, which lost 0 bases and 0 bases, there was a span of 7 bases. CDR1 is SGHRS and CDR2 is YFSETQ in the germline V gene. The length of the CDR3 is 14 residues. This rearrangement joins TRBV5-1 to TRBJ2-7; D might be TRBD2 (5 bases). The sequence was collected from a male donor with early-stage non-small cell lung cancer. The starting material was lung tumor tissue, obtained at surgery. The CDR3 loop reads CASSLGESSYEQYF. CDR3 nucleotide sequence: TGCGCCAGCAGCTTGGGGGAGAGCTCCTACGAGCAGTACTTC.